Listed here are 2 T cell receptor beta chains from one sample, sequenced in a study of T cell repertoires in cytomegalovirus infection. TCRdb itself ran the reads through MiXCR, one entry per CDR3 protein. The table lists roughly 990,000 distinct CDR3 sequences, approximately 30% of them singletons, with 10% to 15% in the top ten. Their antigens are not known. The material was cultured CD8+ T cells from PBMCs, obtained from culture after CMV antigen stimulation. Receptors originate from a human donor in good health (CMV status not recorded). Some clones in this sample may be carry-over from other donors' samples.

The V call is TRBV15, the J call TRBJ1-5; 8 bases fit TRBD1. Germline CDR1 reads LNHNV; CDR2 reads YYDKDF (reference sequence). J lost 1 base, V lost 9 bases, and 5 bases had no gene match. There are 14 residues in the CDR3. Here the CDR3 DNA reads TGTGCCACTCAGCAGGGGGCGAGCAATCAGCCCCAGCATTTT. Its translation: CATQQGASNQPQHF.

With respect to this clonotype: This may arise from a read error, as a much more abundant clone is one base away. The V gene is TRBV11-3, the J gene TRBJ2-7, with 8 nucleotides matching TRBD1. CDR3 size: 14 residues. The J segment lost 4 bases and the V segment lost 5 bases, leaving 7 bases of the junction unmatched. CDR1 and CDR2 from the germline V gene are SGHNT and YENEEA. In DNA form, the CDR3 reads TGTGCCAGCAGCGACCGGGACAGGTGGTACGAGCAGTACTTC. Translated: CASSDRDRWYEQYF.